Presented here are 7 T cell receptor beta chains from one specimen sequenced in a study of glioma-infiltrating T cells after dendritic cell vaccination. Profiling relied on immunoSEQ multiplex PCR, and the TCRdb table lists in-frame clones only, not all of them. The sample holds roughly 80,000 clones; over 85% are singletons and the top ten take 3% to 3.5%. This specimen consisted of blood, obtained before dendritic cell vaccination. The receptors were gathered from a human donor with glioblastoma.

This sequence joins TRBV11-3 and TRBJ2-5; a weak D match, TRBD2 (6 bases). CDR3 length: 14 residues. V was shortened by 6 bases and J by 11 bases, with 22 bases between the two germline ends. In germline, CDR1 is SGHNT, CDR2 YENEEA. The CDR3 nucleotides read TGTGCCAGCAGTCAGACGGAGGGCTGGGAGGAGCAGTACTTC. Protein product: CASSQTEGWEEQYF.

The chain joins TRBV4-1 to TRBJ1-2, with D unresolved. Trimming took 0 bases from V and 6 from J, leaving 17 bases between them. Germline CDR1 MGHRA, CDR2 YSYEKL. CDR3 length equals 16 residues. Written as DNA, the CDR3 is TGCGCCAGCAGCCAAGAGAGGGCAGTGATGTGGAATGGCTACACCTTC. Its protein is CASSQERAVMWNGYTF.

The rearrangement joins TRBV1 to TRBJ2-7; the table assigns TRBD2, which was not confirmed against the DNA. TRBV1 is deemed a pseudogene. This CDR3 spans 18 amino acids. CDR3 protein: CTSSQLTSAFYEVYEQYF. In DNA, the CDR3 is TGCACCAGCAGCCAATTGACTAGCGCTTTTTACGAGGTTTACGAGCAGTACTTC.

The rearrangement uses TRBV18 and TRBJ1-1, with 10 bases aligning to TRBD1. Per germline, CDR1 KGHSH and CDR2 LQKENI. The CDR3 totals 14 residues. The trim removed 4 bases at V and 4 bases at J, leaving 3 bases unmatched. The CDR3 DNA reads as TGTGCCAGCTCACGACAGGGGGCGAGCACTGAAGCTTTCTTT. It encodes CASSRQGASTEAFF.

The chain is built from TRBV6-1 and TRBJ2-2; TRBD2 agrees at 9 bases. The trim removed 2 bases at V and 5 bases at J, leaving 6 bases unmatched. This CDR3 spans 16 amino acids. Germline CDR1 MNHNS, CDR2 SASEGT. CDR3 DNA sequence: TGTGCCAGCAGTGAAACGGCTAGCGGGACGACCGGGGAGCTGTTTTTT. Translation: CASSETASGTTGELFF.

A note on this clone: Germline is not matched at one junction end, which may reflect a read error. The chain joins TRBV7-7 to TRBJ2-3; tentatively, D is TRBD2 (6 bases). Germline V lookup: CDR1 SSHAT, CDR2 FNYEAQ (reference sequence). The CDR3 length is 14 residues. Here the CDR3 DNA reads TGTGCTAGCAGCTTAGCGGAAGCGTCAGATACGCAGTATTTT. The encoded protein is CASSLAEASDTQYF.

For the CDR3, the DNA is TGTGCCTGGGGAGGTGGGACTAGCGGACTGGATGAGCAGTTCTTC. Amino acids: CAWGGGTSGLDEQFF. This chain connects TRBV30 to TRBJ2-1; TRBD2 agrees at 11 bases. J was trimmed by 8 bases and V by 5 bases; bases with no gene match: 11. CDR1 and CDR2 from the germline V gene are GTSNPN and SVGIG (reference sequence). This CDR3 region has 15 residues.